The 6 T cell receptor beta chains presented below share a single source sample, sequenced in a study of beta chain features in type 1 diabetes. TCRB transcripts that were expressed got sequenced, as all of the isolated RNA had been reverse transcribed. The data were produced by immunoSEQ multiplex PCR, yet TCRdb's version contains in-frame clones alone and is incomplete. The data contain fewer than 550,000 clones, about an eighth of them singletons. The sequencing input was naive CD4+ T cells from blood. The receptors here all came from a woman aged 18-29 years in good health.

This clone was found a few times. The gene calls are TRBV6-5 and TRBJ1-1; D is ambiguous. Per the germline V gene, CDR1 is MNHEY and CDR2 is SVGAGI. With 7 bases removed from V and 0 bases from J, the gap between germline ends came to 15 bases. The CDR3 is made up of 15 amino acids. In DNA form, the CDR3 reads TGTGCCAGCACTCCCGCTCTTCGGATGAACACTGAAGCTTTCTTT. Amino acid sequence: CASTPALRMNTEAFF.

This clone was seen a handful of times. The chain is built from TRBV6-6 and TRBJ2-3; 11 bases line up with TRBD2. The trim removed 7 bases at V and 0 bases at J, leaving 6 bases unmatched. CDR1 is MNHNY, CDR2 SVGAGI, per germline (reference sequence). This CDR3 comprises 16 residues. The chain's CDR3 is CASTLTSGVSTDTQYF. The DNA of the CDR3 is TGTGCCAGCACCCTGACTAGCGGGGTCAGCACAGATACGCAGTATTTT.

This clone showed up just a few times. The rearrangement joins TRBV6-5 to TRBJ2-2; maybe TRBD2 (6 bases). Trimming cost V 6 bases and J 6 bases, with 17 bases left between them. The CDR3 has 15 amino acids. Germline V CDR1 and CDR2: MNHEY, SVGAGI. Here the CDR3 DNA reads TGTGCCAGCAGGAAAGGAGGGCGGAGGTCCGGGGAGCTGTTTTTT. This sequence encodes CASRKGGRRSGELFF.

This clone occurred a few times. This CDR3 is also generated by other DNA sequences in the sample. V is TRBV9 and J is TRBJ2-6; no definite D call. The germline V gene encodes CDR1 SGDLS and CDR2 YYNGEE. The CDR3 has 13 amino acids. The ends were cut back, 1 base at V and 1 base at J, with 0 bases in the middle. DNA of the CDR3: TGTGCCAGCAGCGTATCTGGGGCCAACGTCCTGACTTTC. This sequence encodes CASSVSGANVLTF.

The chain has TRBV7-2 and TRBJ2-1; the D gene is possibly TRBD2 (5 bases). V was cut by 5 bases and J by 10 bases, with 12 bases left in between. The CDR3 runs 12 residues. Looked up from germline, CDR1 is SGHTA and CDR2 is FQGNSA. The CDR3: CASSQVLGEQFF. DNA of the CDR3: TGTGCCAGCAGCCAAGTACTAGGGGAGCAGTTCTTC.

The CDR3 DNA sequence: TGTGCCAGCAGTTTTTCGGGGTCTGGAAACACCATATATTTT. It translates to CASSFSGSGNTIYF. The chain links TRBV25-1 to TRBJ1-3; D is ambiguous. The CDR3 contains 14 residues. Germline values: CDR1 MGHDK, CDR2 SYGVNS. With 5 bases removed from V and 1 base from J, the gap between germline ends came to 9 bases.